The clone carrying this T cell receptor (beta chain) was recorded at least ten times. The antigen is not known. Trimming removed 1 base from V and 0 bases from J, with 15 bases in between. The germline V gene has CDR1 KGHDR and CDR2 SFDVKD. The CDR3 extends over 19 amino acids. The data are from a study of neurological immune-mediated disorders. General study findings and limits: None of the CDR3 amino acid sequences found in expanded clones was shared across subjects. This suggests that the TCR-beta repertoires were private in all groups. Association with the multiple sclerosis repertoire cluster was not found for any clinical or MRI feature.

The unsorted libraries had their origin in 2 million PBMCs stored at -80 C. TCRdb re-analysed the 5' RACE reads in MiXCR, keeping a single row per CDR3 protein. There are about 74,000 distinct CDR3 sequences in the sample; roughly 5% occur only once, and approximately 7.4% lies in the top ten. This receptor was taken from a man between 18 and 35 years old with multiple sclerosis. This chain links TRBV24-1 with TRBJ1-6; D is ambiguous. The sequencing sample was made of PBMCs. CDR3 region: CATSDFSGFPSSYNSPLHF. CDR3 in DNA: TGTGCCACCAGTGATTTTTCGGGGTTCCCAAGCTCCTATAATTCACCCCTCCACTTT.